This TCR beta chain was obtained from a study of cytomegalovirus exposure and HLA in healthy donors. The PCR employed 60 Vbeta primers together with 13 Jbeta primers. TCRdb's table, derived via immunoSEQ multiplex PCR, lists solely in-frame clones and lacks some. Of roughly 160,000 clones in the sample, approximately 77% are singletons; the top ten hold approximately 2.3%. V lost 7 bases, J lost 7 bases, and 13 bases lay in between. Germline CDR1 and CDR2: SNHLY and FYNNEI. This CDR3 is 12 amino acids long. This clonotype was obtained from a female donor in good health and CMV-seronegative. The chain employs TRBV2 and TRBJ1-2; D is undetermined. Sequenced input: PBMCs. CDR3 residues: CASNTDYIGYTF. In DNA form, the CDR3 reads TGTGCCAGCAATACCGACTACATTGGCTACACCTTC.